The 20 T cell receptor beta chains given below trace back to one sample, sequenced in a study of control samples from healthy donors and cancer patients. Profiled with immunoSEQ multiplex PCR; TCRdb holds only in-frame clones, not every one. The profile covers some 150,000 clones, with about 91% appearing a single time and 3.2% taken by the ten largest. The sequenced sample consisted of blood. Receptor source: a man aged 25-45 years in good health.

V gene TRBV10-2 combines with J gene TRBJ2-3; D perhaps matches TRBD1 (5 bases). V gave up 7 bases and J gave up 6 bases, with 20 bases separating them. This CDR3 has 15 amino acids. Germline assignment: CDR1 WSHSY and CDR2 SAAADI. The chain's CDR3 is CASIEKKGILDTQYF. The CDR3 DNA is TGCGCCAGCATCGAGAAGAAGGGGATTCTGGATACGCAGTATTTT.

The table lists this clone with a count of one. The chain employs TRBV7-9 and TRBJ2-1; D is unresolved. The V end was cut by 5 bases, the J end by 6 bases, with 2 bases between. The CDR3 sequence is 10 residues long. Germline CDR1 and CDR2: SEHNR and FQNEAQ (reference sequence). The CDR3 sequence: CASSGNEQFF. Here the CDR3 DNA reads TGTGCCAGCAGCGGCAATGAGCAGTTCTTC.

This chain links TRBV15 with TRBJ2-1; 7 bases fit TRBD2. The junction had 3 bases not matched to a gene; V was cut back by 1 base and J by 0 bases. Germline V gene sequence: CDR1 LNHNV, CDR2 YYDKDF (reference sequence). The CDR3 is made up of 16 amino acids. The CDR3, as DNA: TGTGCCACCAGCAGAGTGCGGGGGAGCTCCTACAATGAGCAGTTCTTC. It encodes CATSRVRGSSYNEQFF.

The chain recombines TRBV5-4 with TRBJ2-2; TRBD2 agrees at 8 bases. The CDR3 covers 17 residues. Germline-derived CDR1 and CDR2 are SGHNT and YYREEE (reference sequence). After removal of 0 bases from V and 1 base from J, the junction contained 5 bases not matched to a gene. The CDR3: CASSLVVAGLNTGELFF. The CDR3 coding sequence is TGTGCCAGCAGCTTGGTTGTAGCGGGGTTGAACACCGGGGAGCTGTTTTTT.

This clone came up a few times. The V and J genes are TRBV2 and TRBJ2-3, with TRBD2 matching 10 bases. Germline CDR1 SNHLY, CDR2 FYNNEI. V gave up 8 bases and J gave up 5 bases; unmatched junction bases: 13. This CDR3 contains 16 residues. In DNA form, the CDR3 reads TGTGCCAGCGGGAGGGGCCTAGCGGGGGCAGGAGATACGCAGTATTTT. This encodes CASGRGLAGAGDTQYF.

Here the CDR3 reads CASSKGPEAFF. The CDR3 DNA follows: TGTGCCAGCAGTAAAGGACCTGAAGCTTTCTTT. The V gene is TRBV12-3 or TRBV12-4, the J gene TRBJ1-1; D gene uncertain. The CDR3 is 11 residues long. Between the trimmed V and J ends, which lost 5 bases and 6 bases, there was a span of 7 bases.

As concerns this clone: One end of the junction is discordant with germline, which a read error may explain. The chain carries TRBV11-2 and TRBJ2-1; 10 bases map to TRBD2. The germline CDR1 and CDR2 sequences are SGHAT and FQNNGV. This CDR3 spans 15 amino acids. The CDR3 coding sequence is TGTGCCAACAGCTTAGCAGCGGGGGGGCCCTTTGAGCAGTTCTTC. Translated: CANSLAAGGPFEQFF.

The V and J genes are TRBV2 and TRBJ2-3; 7 bases match TRBD2. This CDR3 contains 15 residues. After removal of 4 bases from V and 0 bases from J, the junction contained 4 bases not matched to a gene. CDR1 and CDR2 from the germline V gene are SNHLY and FYNNEI. CDR3 bases: TGTGCCAGCAGTGGGTCGCGGGGGAGCACAGATACGCAGTATTTT. It translates to CASSGSRGSTDTQYF.

The chain uses TRBV30 and TRBJ1-5, with a tentative D call TRBD1 (5 bases). Trimming removed 2 bases at V and 4 bases at J, with 9 bases between. Germline lookup yields CDR1 GTSNPN and CDR2 SVGIG (reference sequence). The CDR3 contains 13 residues. CDR3 bases: TGTGCCTGGAGTACAGGTAGTAATCAGCCCCAGCATTTT. Protein: CAWSTGSNQPQHF.

The CDR3, as DNA: TGTGCCAGCAGCGTAGCGGGGTACACTGAAGCTTTCTTT. It is translated as CASSVAGYTEAFF. The chain recombines TRBV9 with TRBJ1-1; D unresolved. Trimming took off 0 bases at V and 3 bases at J, with 6 bases between the two ends. The CDR3 extends over 13 amino acids. The germline V gene encodes CDR1 SGDLS and CDR2 YYNGEE.

This chain uses TRBV5-1 with TRBJ1-2; 7 bases map to TRBD1. In germline, CDR1 is SGHRS, CDR2 YFSETQ. J lost 4 bases, V lost 3 bases, and 3 bases had no gene match. This CDR3 spans 13 amino acids. CDR3 protein: CASSSTGTYGYTF. CDR3 bases: TGCGCCAGCAGCTCGACAGGGACCTATGGCTACACCTTC.

The chain carries TRBV5-1 and TRBJ2-1, with D unresolved. V lost 0 bases to trimming and J lost 0 bases, with 13 bases between them. This CDR3 has 17 amino acids. The germline CDR1 and CDR2 sequences are SGHRS and YFSETQ. The CDR3 DNA follows: TGCGCCAGCAGCTTGGGAAGTCGAGGCGGCTCCTACAATGAGCAGTTCTTC. Its protein is CASSLGSRGGSYNEQFF.

The CDR3 loop is CAISDLTTGLDGYTF. The CDR3, as DNA: TGTGCCATCAGTGACTTAACGACAGGGCTAGATGGCTACACCTTC. The gene calls are TRBV10-3 and TRBJ1-2; 7 bases fit TRBD1. The CDR3 is made up of 15 amino acids. Germline CDR1 is ENHRY and CDR2 is SYGVKD. The V and J ends lost 3 bases and 6 bases, in that order; junction bases with no gene match: 10.

This sequence joins TRBV5-1 and TRBJ2-2, with D maybe TRBD2 (6 bases). Trimming cost V 0 bases and J 6 bases, with 12 bases left between them. This CDR3 region has 15 residues. CDR1 SGHRS and CDR2 YFSETQ come from the germline V gene. The CDR3 here is CASSLESSSAGELFF. CDR3 bases: TGCGCCAGCAGCTTGGAGTCCTCTAGCGCCGGGGAGCTGTTTTTT.

This chain connects TRBV6-5 to TRBJ2-7; TRBD1 matches 9 bases. This CDR3 region has 13 residues. Germline loops: CDR1 MNHEY, CDR2 SVGAGI. V was pared by 7 bases and J by 4 bases, with 5 bases of the junction left unmatched. The CDR3 DNA sequence: TGTGCCAGCACCCTGGGACAGGGTTACGAGCAGTACTTC. Protein sequence: CASTLGQGYEQYF.

A single count supports this clone. The chain employs TRBV11-2 and TRBJ1-1; TRBD1 agrees at 8 bases. This CDR3 spans 12 amino acids. J was trimmed by 2 bases and V by 10 bases; bases with no gene match: 3. Germline V gives CDR1 SGHAT, CDR2 FQNNGV. The CDR3 sequence: CATGQANTEAFF. The CDR3, as DNA: TGTGCCACGGGACAGGCCAACACTGAAGCTTTCTTT.

This chain connects TRBV29-1 to TRBJ1-2; D perhaps matches TRBD1 (5 bases). CDR1 and CDR2 (germline): SQVTM, ANQGSEA. The V and J ends lost 8 bases and 5 bases respectively, with 18 bases between them. The CDR3 runs 13 residues. The CDR3 region has the DNA TGCAGCCTAGGACCGGGGGATAGTTATGGCTACACCTTC. This sequence encodes CSLGPGDSYGYTF.

V gene TRBV10-2 combines with J gene TRBJ1-5, with 7 nucleotides matching TRBD1. The CDR3 consists of 15 residues. Trimming took 6 bases from V and 6 from J; bases not matched to a gene: 11. The germline CDR1 and CDR2 sequences are WSHSY and SAAADI. The CDR3 loop is CASSLTGTEGQPQHF. The DNA of the CDR3 is TGCGCCAGCAGCCTGACAGGGACCGAGGGTCAGCCCCAGCATTTT.

The chain uses TRBV18 and TRBJ1-5; TRBD1 is a possible D gene (6 bases). V gave up 4 bases and J gave up 6 bases, with 10 bases separating them. Germline CDR1 and CDR2: KGHSH and LQKENI. The CDR3 sequence is 13 residues long. Here the CDR3 DNA reads TGTGCCAGCTCACGATCACAGGGTCAGCCCCAGCATTTT. Amino acid sequence: CASSRSQGQPQHF.

This chain joins TRBV6-6 and TRBJ1-6; the match to TRBD1 covers 7 bases. CDR1 is MNHNY, CDR2 SVGAGI, per germline (reference sequence). The CDR3 length is 15 residues. V was clipped by 0 bases and J by 4 bases; unmatched bases: 0. The CDR3 nucleotides read TGTGCCAGCAGTTACTCGGGACAGTATAATTCACCCCTCCACTTT. Its translation: CASSYSGQYNSPLHF.